Each of the 5 T cell receptor beta chains below was sequenced from the same sample in a study of Ad26.COV2.S vaccination and SARS-CoV-2 variants. Treatment: some 20 received Ad26.COV2.S at low or high dose, single or two shots; about 5 received placebo; per-sample allocation not given. All samples were drawn on day 63, counting from the first vaccine or placebo injection. Here immunoSEQ multiplex PCR was the method, and the copy in TCRdb shows in-frame clones only, minus some. The sample carries about 390,000 clones, over 80% recorded once. The sequences come from peripheral blood, collected in a trial of Ad26.COV2.S vaccine versus placebo. These receptors were collected from a person between 18 and 65 years old who received the Ad26.COV2.S COVID-19 vaccine or a placebo.

This clone was picked up a small number of times. The chain is built from TRBV9 and TRBJ1-4, with 9 bases identical to TRBD1. This CDR3 is built from 15 residues. Trimming removed 4 bases from V and 7 bases from J; junction bases left unmatched: 8. CDR1 and CDR2 from the germline V gene are SGDLS and YYNGEE. The CDR3: CASSKQGATFEKLFF. Written as DNA, the CDR3 is TGTGCCAGCAGCAAACAGGGGGCGACTTTTGAAAAACTGTTTTTT.

The chain combines TRBV11-2 with TRBJ2-3; tentative D call: TRBD2 (6 bases). V lost 4 bases to trimming and J lost 2 bases, with 16 bases between them. This CDR3 contains 16 residues. From germline, CDR1 is SGHAT and CDR2 FQNNGV. CDR3 DNA sequence: TGTGCCAGCAGCTCCCATAGCGGCGCTTTCACAGATACGCAGTATTTT. This encodes CASSSHSGAFTDTQYF.

V usage is TRBV4-1 and J usage is TRBJ1-1; D call uncertain. V lost 0 bases and J 11 bases, leaving 13 bases between the germline ends. The CDR3 consists of 13 residues. The germline V gene encodes CDR1 MGHRA and CDR2 YSYEKL. Here the CDR3 reads CASSQDLVSGAFF. DNA of the CDR3: TGCGCCAGCAGCCAAGATCTGGTGTCTGGGGCTTTCTTT.

V is TRBV19 and J is TRBJ2-1; the D is unclear. This CDR3 has 15 amino acids. V shed 3 bases and J shed 10 bases, with 19 bases lying between them. Germline values: CDR1 LNHDA, CDR2 SQIVND (reference sequence). The CDR3 region is CASSMRNWPPGEQFF. The CDR3 bases are TGTGCCAGTAGTATGAGGAACTGGCCCCCTGGGGAGCAGTTCTTC.

The chain links TRBV27 to TRBJ2-1, with 11 bases identical to TRBD2. This CDR3 is 15 amino acids long. In germline, CDR1 is MNHEY, CDR2 SMNVEV (reference sequence). The V gene end was trimmed by 1 base and the J gene end by 6 bases; junction bases not matched to a gene: 2. CDR3 region: CASSLLAGGPNEQFF. For the CDR3, the DNA is TGTGCCAGCAGTTTATTAGCGGGGGGGCCCAATGAGCAGTTCTTC.